This passage covers 18 T cell receptor beta chains from one sample sequenced in a study of T cell changes during pregnancy in multiple sclerosis. Measured with immunoSEQ multiplex PCR; TCRdb has only the in-frame clones, and not every one. This sample has some 38,000 clones, with approximately 94% found just once. Sequenced here: CD4+ T cells from peripheral blood mononuclear cells, sampled in the second trimester of pregnancy. The receptors were gathered from a female donor with multiple sclerosis, enrolled in a pregnancy study.

The chain carries TRBV5-1 and TRBJ2-1; 7 bases match TRBD2. The CDR3 runs to 17 residues. Germline CDR1 SGHRS, CDR2 YFSETQ. Unmatched junction bases numbered 9, after V lost 0 bases and J lost 3 bases. CDR3 sequence (DNA): TGCGCCAGCAGCTTGGGGAGGGGCGGGGGTTACTACAATGAGCAGTTCTTC. Its protein is CASSLGRGGGYYNEQFF.

V is TRBV6-1 and J is TRBJ2-2, with D perhaps TRBD1 (7 bases). CDR1 and CDR2 from the germline V gene are MNHNS and SASEGT. The CDR3 extends over 16 amino acids. Trimming left V 3 bases short and J 1 base short, with 12 bases between. The CDR3 DNA reads as TGTGCCAGCAGTGAGCAGGGGGGCTGGAACACCGGGGAGCTGTTTTTT. Amino acid sequence: CASSEQGGWNTGELFF.

The chain combines TRBV7-2 with TRBJ1-6, with TRBD1 as a possible D gene (5 bases). This CDR3 is 16 amino acids long. Trimming stripped 4 bases from V and 7 bases from J, with 17 bases between. The germline V gene has CDR1 SGHTA and CDR2 FQGNSA. CDR3 residues: CASSSLAGQRNSPLHF. DNA of the CDR3: TGTGCCAGCAGCTCCCTCGCCGGACAAAGGAATTCACCCCTCCACTTT.

The rearrangement links TRBV29-1 to TRBJ2-3, with TRBD2 matching 12 bases. Germline V gene sequence: CDR1 SQVTM, CDR2 ANQGSEA. The CDR3 consists of 14 residues. J was trimmed by 4 bases and V by 4 bases; bases with no gene match: 3. The CDR3 here is CSVGLAGGPDTQYF. For the CDR3, the DNA is TGCAGCGTTGGGCTAGCGGGAGGGCCAGATACGCAGTATTTT.

The chain has TRBV5-4 and TRBJ1-2, with 10 bases matching TRBD1. CDR1 SGHNT and CDR2 YYREEE come from the germline V gene (reference sequence). The CDR3 loop spans 15 amino acids. Trimming removed 0 bases from V and 6 bases from J; junction bases left unmatched: 5. Here the CDR3 reads CASSLAGQGEDGYTF. DNA of the CDR3: TGTGCCAGCAGCTTGGCCGGACAGGGGGAAGATGGCTACACCTTC.

V is TRBV29-1 and J is TRBJ1-2; TRBD1 is a possible D gene (6 bases). Germline V lookup: CDR1 SQVTM, CDR2 ANQGSEA. Between the trimmed V and J ends, which lost 4 bases and 4 bases, there was a span of 7 bases. The CDR3 length is 11 residues. Here the CDR3 reads CSVAGAYGYTF. In nucleotides, the CDR3 is TGCAGCGTTGCAGGGGCCTATGGCTACACCTTC.

In nucleotides, the CDR3 is TGTGCCAGCAGCTTAGACTATAACTACGAGCAGTACTTC. The encoded protein is CASSLDYNYEQYF. The gene calls are TRBV7-2 and TRBJ2-7; unclear D gene. The CDR3 sequence is 13 residues long. V was pared by 1 base and J by 3 bases, with 7 bases between. Per germline, CDR1 SGHTA and CDR2 FQGNSA.

The chain is built from TRBV5-1 and TRBJ2-2, with 8 bases matching TRBD2. With V trimmed by 7 bases and J by 5 bases, 10 bases remained unmatched. The CDR3 runs 15 residues. Germline CDR1 SGHRS, CDR2 YFSETQ. CDR3 DNA sequence: TGCGCCAGCCGTCCGACAGCGGGAGCAACCGGGGAGCTGTTTTTT. Translating gives CASRPTAGATGELFF.

The genes are TRBV19 and TRBJ1-5; 8 bases are a match to TRBD1. The CDR3 is 15 amino acids. The germline V gene encodes CDR1 LNHDA and CDR2 SQIVND (reference sequence). V gave up 7 bases and J gave up 3 bases; unmatched junction bases: 8. The CDR3 region is CASTTGDVPNQPQHF. The CDR3 DNA reads TGTGCCAGTACGACAGGGGACGTCCCCAATCAGCCCCAGCATTTT.

The chain carries TRBV28 and TRBJ1-1; 9 bases are a match to TRBD1. Germline values: CDR1 MDHEN, CDR2 SYDVKM. With V trimmed by 2 bases and J by 5 bases, 9 bases remained unmatched. The length of the CDR3 is 16 residues. The CDR3 region has the DNA TGTGCCAGCAGTTTAGGTACAGGGGGCAGGTGGACTGAAGCTTTCTTT. This gives the protein CASSLGTGGRWTEAFF.

The chain is built from TRBV28 and TRBJ2-7; D may be TRBD2 (5 bases). Germline loops: CDR1 MDHEN, CDR2 SYDVKM. Trimming cost V 1 base and J 10 bases, with 11 bases left between them. This CDR3 spans 12 amino acids. The CDR3 here is CASSLYRRRQYF. For the CDR3, the DNA is TGTGCCAGCAGTTTATACCGGAGGCGCCAGTACTTC.

The V and J genes are TRBV29-1 and TRBJ2-3; 9 bases are shared with TRBD1. The germline CDR1 and CDR2 sequences are SQVTM and ANQGSEA. The CDR3 loop spans 12 amino acids. After removal of 8 bases from V and 3 bases from J, the junction contained 3 bases not matched to a gene. CDR3: CSTGTGTDTQYF. The CDR3 nucleotides read TGCAGCACGGGGACAGGGACAGATACGCAGTATTTT.

The chain combines TRBV5-6 with TRBJ1-2; 11 bases align to TRBD1. Germline-derived CDR1 and CDR2 are SGHDT and YYEEEE. Trimming cost V 3 bases and J 6 bases; bases outside gene matches: 1. This CDR3 has 13 amino acids. The CDR3 coding sequence is TGTGCCAGCAGCTGGGACAGGGGGGATGGCTACACCTTC. It translates to CASSWDRGDGYTF.

This chain connects TRBV11-2 to TRBJ2-3; D is undetermined. The CDR3 loop spans 12 amino acids. Germline V gives CDR1 SGHAT, CDR2 FQNNGV. With 5 bases removed from V and 7 bases from J, the gap between germline ends came to 10 bases. The CDR3 here is CASSRAGYTQYF. The CDR3 nucleotides are TGTGCCAGCAGCCGAGCCGGGTATACGCAGTATTTT.

The rearrangement uses TRBV10-2 and TRBJ1-2, with D unclear. The CDR3 covers 13 residues. Germline assignment: CDR1 WSHSY and CDR2 SAAADI. V lost 6 bases and J lost 0, with 8 bases in between. CDR3 sequence reads: CASSPTANYGYTF. The CDR3 bases are TGCGCCAGCAGCCCAACAGCTAACTATGGCTACACCTTC.

The genes are TRBV2 and TRBJ1-5; D is unresolved. The CDR3 contains 13 residues. In germline, CDR1 is SNHLY, CDR2 FYNNEI. The V end was cut by 9 bases, the J end by 7 bases, with 16 bases between. The CDR3 loop reads CASMGGRIQPQHF. As DNA, the CDR3 is TGTGCCAGTATGGGAGGGCGGATCCAGCCCCAGCATTTT.

This sequence joins TRBV6-6 and TRBJ1-5, with a possible D match to TRBD1 (5 bases). Germline-derived CDR1 and CDR2 are MNHNY and SVGAGI (reference sequence). V was clipped by 10 bases and J by 1 base, with 14 bases between them. The CDR3 runs to 14 residues. The CDR3 DNA is TGTGCCACCGGAGAGTCAGGGAGCAATCAGCCCCAGCATTTT. It is translated as CATGESGSNQPQHF.

This rearrangement joins TRBV19 to TRBJ1-5, with 8 bases identical to TRBD1. The CDR3 totals 16 residues. The V gene's germline CDR1 is LNHDA and CDR2 SQIVND (reference sequence). With 5 bases clipped from V and 2 bases from J, the junction kept 8 bases outside the gene matches. The CDR3 region is CASSARTGIGNQPQHF. The CDR3 DNA reads TGTGCCAGTAGTGCCAGGACAGGGATCGGCAATCAGCCCCAGCATTTT.